This T cell receptor beta chain is drawn from a study of cytomegalovirus exposure and HLA in healthy donors. For this clone: Its specificity is not known.

The CDR3 consists of 14 residues. From germline, CDR1 is SGHTA and CDR2 FQGNSA. V lost 1 base to trimming and J lost 1 base; unmatched junction nucleotides: 0. The primer mix had 60 Vbeta and 13 Jbeta primers. The data were produced by immunoSEQ multiplex PCR, yet TCRdb's version contains in-frame clones alone and is incomplete. There are some 180,000 clones in the sample; 82% occur only once, and over 1.5% lies in the top ten. General study points: Cytomegalovirus status was reportedly diagnosed by the classifier with high sensitivity and specificity.

V is TRBV7-2 and J is TRBJ2-5; 7 bases are shared with TRBD2. This sequence originates from a man aged 35 to 55 in good health and CMV-seronegative. The sequenced sample consisted of PBMCs. The CDR3: CASSLGGGQETQYF. The CDR3 coding sequence is TGTGCCAGCAGCTTAGGGGGGGGCCAAGAGACCCAGTACTTC.